The clone carrying this T cell receptor (beta chain) is termed medium-sized. Its matching antigen is unknown. The protocol was immunoSEQ multiplex PCR, while the TCRdb copy is restricted to in-frame clones and leaves out a portion. The sample lists 15,000 to 20,000 clones, roughly four fifths occurring once. These data are taken from a study of PD-1 blockade in classical Hodgkin lymphoma. General study results and limits: According to reports, newly diagnosed patients had lower baseline TCR diversity than healthy donors, and relapsed/refractory patients had lower baseline TCR diversity still.

Time point reported: newly diagnosed, previously untreated cHL patient sample. Comparison PBMCs came from previously untreated, newly diagnosed classical Hodgkin lymphoma patients. Per germline, CDR1 LNHNV and CDR2 YYDKDF (reference sequence). The CDR3 consists of 16 residues. The ends lost 4 bases at V and 3 bases at J; junction bases unmatched: 5. The rearrangement joins TRBV15 to TRBJ2-2; 10 nucleotides agree with TRBD2. The TCR sequence derives from a human donor with classical Hodgkin lymphoma. Sequencing was done on a sample of peripheral blood mononuclear cells (PBMCs). As DNA, the CDR3 is TGTGCCACCAGCAACCCGCTAGCGGGAGACACCGGGGAGCTGTTTTTT. Translation: CATSNPLAGDTGELFF.